Listed below are T cell receptor beta chains from one sample, sequenced in a study of cytomegalovirus exposure and HLA in healthy donors. Generated by immunoSEQ multiplex PCR, the TCRdb table keeps only in-frame clones and is missing some. The sample includes about 160,000 clones. The sequencing input was PBMCs. Receptors originate from a woman in her sixties in good health and CMV-seronegative. Each CDR3 is given with its conserved first and last residue. Fields, in order: V gene, D gene, J gene, CDR3 DNA, CDR3 protein. A D gene is named only where the DNA matches it firmly.

V gene: TRBV4-2; D gene: .; J gene: TRBJ2-5; CDR3 DNA: TGTGCCAGCAGCCAAGAATTAGGCGGACAAGAGACCCAGTACTTC; CDR3 protein: CASSQELGGQETQYF
V gene: TRBV2; D gene: .; J gene: TRBJ1-2; CDR3 DNA: TGTGCCAGCAGCGGGAACAGAAATGGCTACACCTTC; CDR3 protein: CASSGNRNGYTF
V gene: TRBV4-1; D gene: .; J gene: TRBJ2-2; CDR3 DNA: TGCGCCAGCAGCCAAGGAGACAGGATTCGGGGTAACACCGGGGAGCTGTTTTTT; CDR3 protein: CASSQGDRIRGNTGELFF
V gene: TRBV11-2; D gene: TRBD1; J gene: TRBJ1-2; CDR3 DNA: TGTGCCAGCAGCTGGGACAGGGGGAGCTACACCTTC; CDR3 protein: CASSWDRGSYTF
V gene: TRBV5-1; D gene: TRBD1; J gene: TRBJ1-5; CDR3 DNA: TGCGCCAGCAGATCCGGGACAGACAATCAGCCCCAGCATTTT; CDR3 protein: CASRSGTDNQPQHF
V gene: TRBV30; D gene: .; J gene: TRBJ1-5; CDR3 DNA: TGTGCCTGGAGTGGGGGCCTGAGCAATCAGCCCCAGCATTTT; CDR3 protein: CAWSGGLSNQPQHF
V gene: TRBV29-1; D gene: .; J gene: TRBJ1-2; CDR3 DNA: TGCAGCGTGAAAGCGAGTAACTATGGCTACACCTTC; CDR3 protein: CSVKASNYGYTF
V gene: TRBV2; D gene: TRBD1; J gene: TRBJ2-7; CDR3 DNA: TGTGCCAGCAGCCTGACAGGGTTTGCCGAGCAGTACTTC; CDR3 protein: CASSLTGFAEQYF
V gene: TRBV29-1; D gene: TRBD2; J gene: TRBJ2-7; CDR3 DNA: TGCAGCGTTAAATTCGGGACTAGCGACTCCTACGAGCAGTACTTC; CDR3 protein: CSVKFGTSDSYEQYF
V gene: TRBV7-2; D gene: .; J gene: TRBJ2-7; CDR3 DNA: TGTGCCAGCAGCTTAGTCCAGTCACCCCTCTCCTACGAGCAGTACTTC; CDR3 protein: CASSLVQSPLSYEQYF
V gene: TRBV6-5; D gene: .; J gene: TRBJ1-2; CDR3 DNA: TGTGCCAGCAGACAACAGGGAGTCTATGGCTACACCTTC; CDR3 protein: CASRQQGVYGYTF
V gene: TRBV2; D gene: TRBD1; J gene: TRBJ1-2; CDR3 DNA: TGTGCCAGCAGTGCGGGGACAGGCTATGGCTACACCTTC; CDR3 protein: CASSAGTGYGYTF
V gene: TRBV2; D gene: .; J gene: TRBJ2-6; CDR3 DNA: TGTGCCAGCAGTCGGGACATCTCCTCTGGGGCCAACGTCCTGACTTTC; CDR3 protein: CASSRDISSGANVLTF
V gene: TRBV18; D gene: TRBD1; J gene: TRBJ1-2; CDR3 DNA: TGTGCCAGCTCACCAAATGGGGGGACAGCTATAGGTGACTATGGCTACACCTTC; CDR3 protein: CASSPNGGTAIGDYGYTF
V gene: TRBV9; D gene: TRBD2; J gene: TRBJ2-2; CDR3 DNA: TGTGCCAGCAGCGTCGGTAGCGGGGGGGGGAACACCGGGGAGCTGTTTTTT; CDR3 protein: CASSVGSGGGNTGELFF
V gene: TRBV7-9; D gene: .; J gene: TRBJ1-2; CDR3 DNA: TGTGCCAGCAGCGCCCGGGACATGTCCTATGGCTACACCTTC; CDR3 protein: CASSARDMSYGYTF
V gene: TRBV7-9; D gene: TRBD2; J gene: TRBJ2-7; CDR3 DNA: TGTGCCAGCAGCTTAGTCCTCTTAATGGGGAGGGTCTACGAGCAGTACTTC; CDR3 protein: CASSLVLLMGRVYEQYF
V gene: TRBV19; D gene: .; J gene: TRBJ1-2; CDR3 DNA: TGTGCCAGTAGTATAGACGGAGGTCGTGTGGGTGGCTACACCTTC; CDR3 protein: CASSIDGGRVGGYTF
V gene: TRBV7-3; D gene: TRBD2; J gene: TRBJ2-1; CDR3 DNA: TGTGCCAGCGCCGGACTAGCTGGAAATGAGCAGTTCTTC; CDR3 protein: CASAGLAGNEQFF
V gene: TRBV4-2; D gene: .; J gene: TRBJ2-7; CDR3 DNA: TGTGCCAGCAGCCTTGGTGGGACAAGCTCCTACGAGCAGTACTTC; CDR3 protein: CASSLGGTSSYEQYF
V gene: TRBV7-9; D gene: TRBD1; J gene: TRBJ2-7; CDR3 DNA: TGTGCCAGCACGGGACAGAACTACGAGCAGTACTTC; CDR3 protein: CASTGQNYEQYF
V gene: TRBV10-3; D gene: .; J gene: TRBJ1-1; CDR3 DNA: TGTGCCAGCGGCTCCCGAAGCACTGAAGCTTTCTTT; CDR3 protein: CASGSRSTEAFF
V gene: TRBV6-5; D gene: TRBD1; J gene: TRBJ2-1; CDR3 DNA: TGTGCCAGCAGGACGGGACAGGGTTACAATGAGCAGTTCTTC; CDR3 protein: CASRTGQGYNEQFF
V gene: TRBV30; D gene: .; J gene: TRBJ1-4; CDR3 DNA: TGTGCCTGGAAGGGGAGGGAAACGGAAGAAAAACTGTTTTTT; CDR3 protein: CAWKGRETEEKLFF
V gene: TRBV9; D gene: TRBD1; J gene: TRBJ1-1; CDR3 DNA: TGTGCCAGCAGCCCCCAGGGACAGCTTAAAACCACTGAAGCTTTCTTT; CDR3 protein: CASSPQGQLKTTEAFF
V gene: TRBV19; D gene: .; J gene: TRBJ1-1; CDR3 DNA: TGTGCCAGTAGTCCCTACTATGGACAGCCGAACACTGAAGCTTTCTTT; CDR3 protein: CASSPYYGQPNTEAFF
V gene: TRBV9; D gene: .; J gene: TRBJ1-6; CDR3 DNA: TGTGCCAGCACCCGTAGGAGTTTTGGTGATTCACCCCTCCACTTT; CDR3 protein: CASTRRSFGDSPLHF
V gene: TRBV6-6; D gene: TRBD1; J gene: TRBJ2-7; CDR3 DNA: TGTGCCAGCAGGGGCTGGACAGGGGAAGCTAAGGGCGAGCAGTACTTC; CDR3 protein: CASRGWTGEAKGEQYF
V gene: TRBV18; D gene: .; J gene: TRBJ1-6; CDR3 DNA: TGTGCCAGCTCACTCGGACAGTATAATTCACCCCTCCACTTT; CDR3 protein: CASSLGQYNSPLHF
V gene: TRBV5-6; D gene: TRBD1; J gene: TRBJ2-5; CDR3 DNA: TGTGCCAGCGGCTACAGGGGCGGAGAGACCCAGTACTTC; CDR3 protein: CASGYRGGETQYF
V gene: TRBV4-1; D gene: .; J gene: TRBJ2-2; CDR3 DNA: TGCGCCAGCAGCCAAGACAGGGGAGCGCGTGGCACCGGGGAGCTGTTTTTT; CDR3 protein: CASSQDRGARGTGELFF
V gene: TRBV6-4; D gene: .; J gene: TRBJ1-5; CDR3 DNA: TGTGCCAGCAGTGTAGGGGACAATCAGCCCCAGCATTTT; CDR3 protein: CASSVGDNQPQHF
V gene: TRBV27; D gene: .; J gene: TRBJ1-1; CDR3 DNA: TGTGCCAGCAGTTTATTAGGAGGGGCAGCTGAAGCTTTCTTT; CDR3 protein: CASSLLGGAAEAFF
V gene: TRBV6-6; D gene: .; J gene: TRBJ1-1; CDR3 DNA: TGTGCCAGCCGGGAAGGGTTAAACACTGAAGCTTTCTTT; CDR3 protein: CASREGLNTEAFF
V gene: TRBV6-5; D gene: .; J gene: TRBJ2-7; CDR3 DNA: TGTGCCACCAAGGGGGGGGACGAGCAGTACTTC; CDR3 protein: CATKGGDEQYF
V gene: TRBV5-6; D gene: TRBD1; J gene: TRBJ1-2; CDR3 DNA: TGTGCCAGCAGCCTGGGACAGGGGGACTATGGCTACACCTTC; CDR3 protein: CASSLGQGDYGYTF
V gene: TRBV9; D gene: .; J gene: TRBJ2-2; CDR3 DNA: TGTGCCAGCAGCGTGGACGCGACTCCTTACGGGGGCGGGGAGCTGTTTTTT; CDR3 protein: CASSVDATPYGGGELFF
V gene: TRBV4-1; D gene: .; J gene: TRBJ2-7; CDR3 DNA: TGCGCCAGCAGCCGGAAGAACTCAGGGGACACCCTATACGAGCAGTACTTC; CDR3 protein: CASSRKNSGDTLYEQYF
V gene: TRBV6-5; D gene: TRBD2; J gene: TRBJ2-3; CDR3 DNA: TGTGCCAGCAGTTACAGTCCAGCGGGAAATACAAATACGCAGTATTTT; CDR3 protein: CASSYSPAGNTNTQYF
V gene: TRBV7-2; D gene: .; J gene: TRBJ1-1; CDR3 DNA: TGTGCCAGCAGCTTAGAAACAGGGACCGAAGCTTTCTTT; CDR3 protein: CASSLETGTEAFF
V gene: TRBV5-4; D gene: TRBD1; J gene: TRBJ1-6; CDR3 DNA: TGTGCAGCGGGAGGGGGCGAATCACCCCTCCACTTT; CDR3 protein: CAAGGGESPLHF
V gene: TRBV7-7; D gene: TRBD2; J gene: TRBJ2-5; CDR3 DNA: TGTGCCAGCAGCCGCAATCTAGCGGGAGGGGGAGAGACCCAGTACTTC; CDR3 protein: CASSRNLAGGGETQYF
V gene: TRBV5-1; D gene: .; J gene: TRBJ2-1; CDR3 DNA: TGCGCCAGCAGCTCTCCTCCCTACAATGAGCAGTTCTTC; CDR3 protein: CASSSPPYNEQFF
V gene: TRBV6-5; D gene: .; J gene: TRBJ1-1; CDR3 DNA: TGTGCCAGCAGTTACATCGGACAACGGAACACTGAAGCTTTCTTT; CDR3 protein: CASSYIGQRNTEAFF
V gene: TRBV4-1; D gene: .; J gene: TRBJ2-2; CDR3 DNA: TGCGCCAGCAGCACAACAGCGAACACCGGGGAGCTGTTTTTT; CDR3 protein: CASSTTANTGELFF
V gene: TRBV25-1; D gene: .; J gene: TRBJ1-2; CDR3 DNA: TGTGCCAGCAGTGAGGCCTCAGGAGGCTACACCTTC; CDR3 protein: CASSEASGGYTF
V gene: TRBV4-3; D gene: TRBD1; J gene: TRBJ2-2; CDR3 DNA: TGCGCCAGCAGCCAAGACCGACAGGGTTGGGAGCTGTTTTTT; CDR3 protein: CASSQDRQGWELFF
V gene: TRBV2; D gene: TRBD1; J gene: TRBJ1-2; CDR3 DNA: TGTGCCAGTCCGAGACAGGGGGAATATGGCTACACCTTC; CDR3 protein: CASPRQGEYGYTF
V gene: TRBV10-2; D gene: TRBD1; J gene: TRBJ2-7; CDR3 DNA: TGCGCCAGCATTCCACAGGGGGCGACGAACTACGAGCAGTACTTC; CDR3 protein: CASIPQGATNYEQYF
V gene: TRBV19; D gene: TRBD1; J gene: TRBJ1-6; CDR3 DNA: TGTGCCAGTAGTATTAGGACAGGCGATTCACCCCTCCACTTT; CDR3 protein: CASSIRTGDSPLHF
V gene: TRBV7-2; D gene: TRBD1; J gene: TRBJ1-1; CDR3 DNA: TGTGCCAGCAGCTTCCAAAGAGGACAGGCTGAAGCTTTCTTT; CDR3 protein: CASSFQRGQAEAFF
V gene: TRBV2; D gene: TRBD1; J gene: TRBJ1-5; CDR3 DNA: TGTGCCAGCAGTCCTGACAGGGGAAACAATCAGCCCCAGCATTTT; CDR3 protein: CASSPDRGNNQPQHF
V gene: TRBV7-2; D gene: .; J gene: TRBJ2-3; CDR3 DNA: TGTGCCAGCAGCTTTAGACTAACAGATACGCAGTATTTT; CDR3 protein: CASSFRLTDTQYF
V gene: TRBV5-8; D gene: TRBD1; J gene: TRBJ1-2; CDR3 DNA: TGTGCCAGCAGGCGACAGGGGAACAATGGCTACACCTTC; CDR3 protein: CASRRQGNNGYTF
V gene: TRBV28; D gene: .; J gene: TRBJ1-6; CDR3 DNA: TGTGCCAGCAGAAAAGCATTTTCTAATTCACCCCTCCACTTT; CDR3 protein: CASRKAFSNSPLHF
V gene: TRBV7-9; D gene: TRBD1; J gene: TRBJ2-5; CDR3 DNA: TGTGCCAGCAGCTTTGGGACAGGGGGTAACCAAGAGACCCAGTACTTC; CDR3 protein: CASSFGTGGNQETQYF
V gene: TRBV7-6; D gene: TRBD1; J gene: TRBJ1-5; CDR3 DNA: TGTGCCAGCAGCTTAGGGGGACAGGGGGGATGGAATCAGCCCCAGCATTTT; CDR3 protein: CASSLGGQGGWNQPQHF
V gene: TRBV2; D gene: TRBD2; J gene: TRBJ2-7; CDR3 DNA: TGTGCCAGCAGTGACACCGGGAGGACCGCCTACGAGCAGTACTTC; CDR3 protein: CASSDTGRTAYEQYF
V gene: TRBV10-3; D gene: TRBD1; J gene: TRBJ2-2; CDR3 DNA: TGTGCCATCAGTGAAAGGACAGGGGTCACCGGGGAGCTGTTTTTT; CDR3 protein: CAISERTGVTGELFF